The TCR beta chain described here comes from a study of T cell changes during pregnancy in multiple sclerosis. The ends were cut back, 11 bases at V and 0 bases at J, with 11 bases in the middle. Germline CDR1 is SEHNR and CDR2 is FQNEAQ (reference sequence). The CDR3 has 13 residues. Data came from immunoSEQ multiplex PCR; TCRdb stores just in-frame clones and leaves some out. This sample has under 45,000 clones; 90% to 95% occur once, and the top ten carry roughly 0.67%. The sequence derives from a female donor with multiple sclerosis, enrolled in a pregnancy study. The specimen comprised CD4+ T cells from peripheral blood mononuclear cells, sampled in the third trimester of pregnancy. The chain carries TRBV7-9 and TRBJ1-3; D may be TRBD1 (6 bases). The CDR3 spells CAGGQSSGNTIYF. The DNA of the CDR3 is TGTGCCGGTGGACAGAGCTCTGGAAACACCATATATTTT.